The next 2 T cell receptor beta chains were all read from a single sample in a study of blood T cells in healthy people across ages. It was with a sample-barcoded 5' primer and a J-beta primer mix that a second PCR of about 6 to 12 cycles was run. TCRdb reprocessed the 5' RACE reads via MiXCR and lists one record per CDR3 protein. This sample has about 1.7 million distinct CDR3 sequences; about 28% occur once, and the top ten carry 7.7%. What was sequenced was blood. Receptors were obtained from a woman in her 30s in good health.

The gene calls are TRBV10-3 and TRBJ2-1, with 9 nucleotides matching TRBD2. CDR1 and CDR2 (germline): ENHRY, SYGVKD. The CDR3 has 13 amino acids. V was clipped by 9 bases and J by 9 bases; unmatched bases: 9. DNA of the CDR3: TGTGCCATTCGGACTAGCGAGAGGAGTGAGCAGTTCTTC. It yields the protein CAIRTSERSEQFF.

This clonotype has only one observation. A single base separates this from a much larger clone, so it may be a read error. The rearrangement joins TRBV4-1 to TRBJ2-5, with TRBD2 matching 8 bases. CDR1 and CDR2 (germline): MGHRA, YSYEKL. The CDR3 length is 13 residues. DNA of the CDR3: TGCACCAGCACGGGCGGGGGGCTAGAGACCCAGTACTTC. As protein: CTSTGGGLETQYF.